This TCR beta chain appears in the sequencing data of a study of blood T cell repertoires in COVID-19. The wider study: Material from acute and convalescent COVID-19 was sourced from the United States, Italy and Spain.

Everyone who took part was 18 to 89 years old, and they came from 24 US areas. Participants had their cohort set by participant-reported clinical history. In the original processing: For nucleated cells, counts were estimated from reference gene primer amplification. Profiled with immunoSEQ multiplex PCR; TCRdb holds only in-frame clones, not every one. That table furnishes V, J and clone size, whereas the DNA furnished D and trimming. The table includes approximately 400,000 clones, approximately 91% detected once. Sequencing input: PBMCs or T cells enriched from blood (not recorded which). The receptor was isolated from a woman between 40 and 55 years old who had been exposed to COVID-19.

CDR3 sequence reads: CSDWAGAKEGYTF. CDR3 nucleotide sequence: TGCAGCGATTGGGCGGGGGCCAAGGAGGGCTACACCTTC. The rearrangement joins TRBV29-1 to TRBJ1-2; maybe TRBD1 (6 bases). The CDR3 consists of 13 residues. V lost 7 bases to trimming and J lost 8 bases, with 20 bases between them. Germline V gene sequence: CDR1 SQVTM, CDR2 ANQGSEA.